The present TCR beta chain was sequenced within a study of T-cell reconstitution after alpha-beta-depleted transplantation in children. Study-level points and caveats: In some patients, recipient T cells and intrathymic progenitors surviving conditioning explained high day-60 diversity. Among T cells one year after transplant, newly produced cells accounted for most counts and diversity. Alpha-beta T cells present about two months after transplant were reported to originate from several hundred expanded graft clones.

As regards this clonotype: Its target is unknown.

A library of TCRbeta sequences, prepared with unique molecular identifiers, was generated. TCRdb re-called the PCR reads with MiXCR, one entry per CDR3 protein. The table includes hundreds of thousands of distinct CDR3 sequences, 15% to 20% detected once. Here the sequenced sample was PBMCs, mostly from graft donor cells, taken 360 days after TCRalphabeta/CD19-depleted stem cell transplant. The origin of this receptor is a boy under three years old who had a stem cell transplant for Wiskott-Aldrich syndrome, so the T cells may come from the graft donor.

CDR3 in amino acids: CASRRGTGWSPLHF. CDR3 DNA sequence: TGTGCCAGCAGGAGGGGGACAGGGTGGTCACCCCTCCACTTT. The V and J genes are TRBV28 and TRBJ1-6, with 9 bases fitting TRBD1. The trim removed 6 bases at V and 10 bases at J, leaving 7 bases unmatched. This CDR3 region has 14 residues. Germline loops: CDR1 MDHEN, CDR2 SYDVKM.